This T cell receptor beta chain was identified during a study of blood T cell repertoires in COVID-19. Turning to the study itself: Some COVID-19 samples were acute and others convalescent; all came from the United States, Italy and Spain.

CDR3 length equals 13 residues. Losses at the gene ends were 3 bases for V and 2 bases for J; bases not matched to a gene: 2. Per germline, CDR1 GTSNPN and CDR2 SVGIG (reference sequence). The data were produced by immunoSEQ multiplex PCR, yet TCRdb's version contains in-frame clones alone and is incomplete. The sample carries about 210,000 clones, over 80% recorded once. This clone was seen once. The V call is TRBV30, the J call TRBJ2-7, with 9 nucleotides matching TRBD2. Sequences were obtained from PBMCs or T cells enriched from blood (not recorded which). This receptor was identified in a man aged 25-45 years who had recovered from COVID-19. The CDR3 here is CAWRGLAPYEQYF. The CDR3 DNA reads TGTGCCTGGAGGGGACTAGCCCCCTACGAGCAGTACTTC.